Below, 24 T cell receptor beta chains from the same sample are listed, as sequenced in a study of CD4 T cells in relation to SARS-CoV-2 and coronaviruses. Their specific antigens are unknown. TCRdb keeps only in-frame clones here, not all; method: immunoSEQ multiplex PCR. This sample yields 35,000 to 45,000 clones, of which about four fifths are seen a single time; 6% to 8.5% belongs to the top ten. Sequenced material: naive CD4+ T cells from PBMCs, cultured in vitro. The subset: naive CD4+ T cells isolated by negative enrichment. The receptors come from an adult with COVID-19.

The genes are TRBV2 and TRBJ1-5; D is uncertain. Trimming pared 6 bases from V and 6 bases from J, leaving 12 bases between. Germline V gene data show CDR1 as SNHLY and CDR2 as FYNNEI. The CDR3 sequence is 13 residues long. In DNA, the CDR3 is TGTGCCAGCAGCGCGGACTTTGGTCAGCCCCAGCATTTT. It is translated as CASSADFGQPQHF.

The rearrangement links TRBV30 to TRBJ1-3; D gene ambiguous. The CDR3 length is 14 residues. CDR1 is GTSNPN and CDR2 is SVGIG in the germline V gene (reference sequence). Trimming shortened V by 0 bases and J by 2 bases, and 8 bases separated the two germline ends. The CDR3, as DNA: TGTGCCTGGAGTGTCGGATCCCCTGGAAACACCATATATTTT. Translated: CAWSVGSPGNTIYF.

The CDR3 bases are TGTGCCACCAGCAGAGACCCACCCGTCTATACCTACGAGCAGTACTTC. It specifies CATSRDPPVYTYEQYF. V gene TRBV15 combines with J gene TRBJ2-7, with no clear D. The CDR3 length is 16 residues. V gave up 0 bases and J gave up 2 bases, with 14 bases separating them. Germline loops: CDR1 LNHNV, CDR2 YYDKDF (reference sequence).

The rearrangement joins TRBV19 to TRBJ2-3; D is unresolved. V was shortened by 3 bases and J by 1 base, with 8 bases between the two germline ends. CDR1 is LNHDA, CDR2 SQIVND, per germline (reference sequence). The CDR3 is made up of 14 amino acids. CDR3 in DNA: TGTGCCAGTAGTATGTCCAGCGGCACAGATACGCAGTATTTT. As protein: CASSMSSGTDTQYF.

J is TRBJ2-2 and V is TRBV29-1, with 12 bases matching TRBD2. Germline lookup yields CDR1 SQVTM and CDR2 ANQGSEA. J lost 6 bases, V lost 6 bases, and 8 bases had no gene match. This CDR3 comprises 15 residues. The CDR3 is CSVDTSGRTAGELFF. Here the CDR3 DNA reads TGCAGCGTGGATACTAGCGGGAGGACCGCCGGGGAGCTGTTTTTT.

The genes are TRBV30 and TRBJ1-3; D not resolved. Germline loops: CDR1 GTSNPN, CDR2 SVGIG (reference sequence). The CDR3 loop spans 11 amino acids. The V and J ends lost 0 bases and 3 bases respectively, with 0 bases between them. As DNA, the CDR3 is TGTGCCTGGAGTGTTGGAAACACCATATATTTT. It translates to CAWSVGNTIYF. The entire variable domain, with the rest obtained from reference TRBV30 and TRBJ1-3, is as follows: SQTIHQWPATLVQPVGSPLSLECTVEGTSNPNLYWYRQAAGRGLQLLFYSVGIGQISSEVPQNLSASRPQDRQFILSSKKLLLSDSGFYLCAWSVGNTIYFGEGSWLTVV.

The table lists this clone with a few counts. The gene calls are TRBV3-1 (or the pseudogene TRBV3-2) and TRBJ1-1; 10 nucleotides align to TRBD1. The J segment lost 3 bases and the V segment lost 5 bases, leaving 6 bases of the junction unmatched. Germline lookup yields CDR1 LGHDT and CDR2 YNNKEL (reference sequence). This CDR3 comprises 15 residues. CDR3 loop: CASSSRDRGHTEAFF. CDR3 coding DNA: TGTGCCAGCAGCTCCCGGGACAGGGGTCACACTGAAGCTTTCTTT.

This chain uses TRBV5-4 with TRBJ2-2, with D uncertain. V was clipped by 5 bases and J by 0 bases, with 14 bases between them. Germline lookup yields CDR1 SGHNT and CDR2 YYREEE (reference sequence). This CDR3 has 16 residues. CDR3 sequence reads: CASRPTLGANTGELFF. In DNA, the CDR3 is TGTGCCAGCAGACCTACTCTGGGTGCGAACACCGGGGAGCTGTTTTTT.

About this clone itself: A read error may account for a junction end that differs from germline. J is TRBJ2-1 and V is TRBV28, with a possible D match to TRBD1 (5 bases). Germline loops: CDR1 MDHEN, CDR2 SYDVKM. The CDR3 contains 14 residues. The CDR3 DNA follows: TGTGCCAGCAGTTCCATCTCACGGACAAACGGTTCGGTCTTC. This gives the protein CASSSISRTNGSVF.

In its sample, this clone was seen once. This chain links TRBV7-2 with TRBJ2-1, with 9 positions matching TRBD2. CDR1 and CDR2 from the germline V gene are SGHTA and FQGNSA. V shed 2 bases, J shed 4 bases, and the junction held 12 bases outside the gene matches. This CDR3 comprises 18 residues. As DNA, the CDR3 is TGTGCCAGCAGCTTAACCTCGACTAGCGGAGGGAAGTACAATGAGCAGTTCTTC. This encodes CASSLTSTSGGKYNEQFF.

The chain recombines TRBV29-1 with TRBJ2-1, with 11 bases lining up with TRBD2. The germline V gene has CDR1 SQVTM and CDR2 ANQGSEA. With V trimmed by 8 bases and J by 8 bases, 17 bases remained unmatched. CDR3 size: 16 residues. The CDR3 loop is CSLGSVSGRASDEQFF. CDR3 sequence (DNA): TGCAGCCTCGGGAGTGTTAGCGGGAGGGCCTCGGATGAGCAGTTCTTC.

This clone occurred a few times. The genes are TRBV5-4 and TRBJ2-1; 12 nucleotides line up with TRBD2. Germline CDR1 is SGHNT and CDR2 is YYREEE (reference sequence). Trimming took 4 bases from V and 4 from J; bases not matched to a gene: 6. CDR3 size: 16 residues. The CDR3 sequence is CASSETGTSGYNEQFF. Here the CDR3 DNA reads TGTGCCAGCAGCGAAACCGGGACTAGCGGGTACAATGAGCAGTTCTTC.

This clone was observed a few times. V and J are TRBV11-2 and TRBJ2-7; no firm D call. The germline V gene encodes CDR1 SGHAT and CDR2 FQNNGV. The CDR3 has 17 amino acids. V lost 0 bases to trimming and J lost 0 bases, with 15 bases between them. The DNA for the CDR3 is TGTGCCAGCAGCTTAGATCAATCCTGGGTGATCTCCTACGAGCAGTACTTC. Translating gives CASSLDQSWVISYEQYF.

The rearrangement uses TRBV2 and TRBJ2-5, with D possibly being TRBD1 or TRBD2 (5 bases each). V was clipped by 6 bases and J by 3 bases, with 14 bases between them. Germline lookup yields CDR1 SNHLY and CDR2 FYNNEI. The length of the CDR3 is 14 residues. The CDR3 DNA reads as TGTGCCAGCAGGACTGGGACCGTAAAAGAGACCCAGTACTTC. Translation: CASRTGTVKETQYF. Based on the CDR3 plus reference TRBV2 and TRBJ2-5, the full variable domain is EPEVTQTPSHQVTQMGQEVILRCVPISNHLYFYWYRQILGQKVEFLVSFYNNEISEKSEIFDDQFSVERPDGSNFTLKIRSTKLEDSAMYFCASRTGTVKETQYFGPGTRLLVL.

The chain has TRBV7-3 and TRBJ2-1; weak D call: TRBD2 (5 bases). In germline, CDR1 is SGHTA, CDR2 FQGTGA. The CDR3 has 15 residues. V dropped 5 bases and J dropped 0 bases, with 11 bases sitting between them. In DNA, the CDR3 is TGTGCCAGCAGCCAACTAGTCGGCTCCTACAATGAGCAGTTCTTC. Translation: CASSQLVGSYNEQFF.

The chain joins TRBV7-9 to TRBJ2-3; D not certain. Trimming left V 4 bases short and J 4 bases short, with 12 bases between. The CDR3 length is 14 residues. Germline lookup yields CDR1 SEHNR and CDR2 FQNEAQ (reference sequence). CDR3 in DNA: TGTGCCAGCAGCTCCCTGGAAGTACCAGATACGCAGTATTTT. Translated: CASSSLEVPDTQYF.

The rearrangement uses TRBV3-1 (or the pseudogene TRBV3-2) and TRBJ1-4, with a possible D match to TRBD1 (5 bases). The V and J ends lost 7 bases and 0 bases respectively, with 21 bases between them. Germline lookup yields CDR1 LGHDT and CDR2 YNNKEL (reference sequence). The CDR3 covers 18 residues. DNA of the CDR3: TGTGCCAGCATCTATCAGGTCGGGTGGGGGGCAACTAATGAAAAACTGTTTTTT. It encodes CASIYQVGWGATNEKLFF.

The chain joins TRBV2 to TRBJ2-2, with unresolved D. This CDR3 is 15 amino acids long. V lost 2 bases and J 4 bases, leaving 11 bases between the germline ends. Germline V gene lookup returns CDR1 SNHLY and CDR2 FYNNEI. DNA for the CDR3: TGTGCCAGCAGTGAAAACGGAAAAGGCACCGGGGAGCTGTTTTTT. It yields the protein CASSENGKGTGELFF.

This sequence joins TRBV19 and TRBJ2-3; D not resolved. The CDR3 totals 15 residues. Germline V gene data show CDR1 as LNHDA and CDR2 as SQIVND (reference sequence). With 1 base removed from V and 0 bases from J, the gap between germline ends came to 8 bases. CDR3 DNA: TGTGCCAGTAGTATAGGTGTGTCTAGCACAGATACGCAGTATTTT. It encodes CASSIGVSSTDTQYF.

CDR3 nucleotides: TGTGCCAGCAGTTTTTTCTCCGGTTCTTCCTACGAGCAGTACTTC. The encoded protein is CASSFFSGSSYEQYF. The rearrangement uses TRBV28 and TRBJ2-7; no definite D call. Trimming cost V 3 bases and J 1 base, with 13 bases left between them. The length of the CDR3 is 15 residues. The germline V gene encodes CDR1 MDHEN and CDR2 SYDVKM.

The rearrangement uses TRBV3-1 (or the pseudogene TRBV3-2) and TRBJ2-5; TRBD2 is a possible D gene (7 bases). V shed 4 bases and J shed 6 bases, with 18 bases lying between them. The germline V gene encodes CDR1 LGHDT and CDR2 YNNKEL (reference sequence). The CDR3 is made up of 15 amino acids. CDR3 region: CASSRRSGTLQTQYF. The CDR3 nucleotides read TGTGCCAGCAGCCGTCGCAGCGGGACACTGCAGACCCAGTACTTC.

This chain connects TRBV2 to TRBJ2-1; TRBD2 agrees at 9 bases. CDR3 length: 15 amino acids. Germline trimming cut 3 bases from V and 8 bases from J; bases unmatched to any gene: 8. CDR1 and CDR2 (germline): SNHLY, FYNNEI. CDR3: CASSDRASGTDEQFF. As DNA, the CDR3 is TGTGCCAGCAGTGATAGGGCTAGCGGGACCGATGAGCAGTTCTTC.

The V and J genes are TRBV28 and TRBJ1-2, with 7 bases matching TRBD1. V gave up 5 bases and J gave up 1 base; unmatched junction bases: 4. The CDR3 is made up of 14 amino acids. CDR1 is MDHEN and CDR2 is SYDVKM in the germline V gene. CDR3 nucleotide sequence: TGTGCCAGCAGTAGACAGGGCCATAACTATGGCTACACCTTC. This sequence encodes CASSRQGHNYGYTF.

The chain uses TRBV30 and TRBJ2-7; 9 nucleotides align to TRBD1. The germline V gene has CDR1 GTSNPN and CDR2 SVGIG (reference sequence). The CDR3 has 13 residues. V was pared by 5 bases and J by 5 bases, with 7 bases of the junction left unmatched. The CDR3 region is CAWSGTGTHEQYF. The CDR3 DNA is TGTGCCTGGTCCGGGACAGGGACCCACGAGCAGTACTTC.